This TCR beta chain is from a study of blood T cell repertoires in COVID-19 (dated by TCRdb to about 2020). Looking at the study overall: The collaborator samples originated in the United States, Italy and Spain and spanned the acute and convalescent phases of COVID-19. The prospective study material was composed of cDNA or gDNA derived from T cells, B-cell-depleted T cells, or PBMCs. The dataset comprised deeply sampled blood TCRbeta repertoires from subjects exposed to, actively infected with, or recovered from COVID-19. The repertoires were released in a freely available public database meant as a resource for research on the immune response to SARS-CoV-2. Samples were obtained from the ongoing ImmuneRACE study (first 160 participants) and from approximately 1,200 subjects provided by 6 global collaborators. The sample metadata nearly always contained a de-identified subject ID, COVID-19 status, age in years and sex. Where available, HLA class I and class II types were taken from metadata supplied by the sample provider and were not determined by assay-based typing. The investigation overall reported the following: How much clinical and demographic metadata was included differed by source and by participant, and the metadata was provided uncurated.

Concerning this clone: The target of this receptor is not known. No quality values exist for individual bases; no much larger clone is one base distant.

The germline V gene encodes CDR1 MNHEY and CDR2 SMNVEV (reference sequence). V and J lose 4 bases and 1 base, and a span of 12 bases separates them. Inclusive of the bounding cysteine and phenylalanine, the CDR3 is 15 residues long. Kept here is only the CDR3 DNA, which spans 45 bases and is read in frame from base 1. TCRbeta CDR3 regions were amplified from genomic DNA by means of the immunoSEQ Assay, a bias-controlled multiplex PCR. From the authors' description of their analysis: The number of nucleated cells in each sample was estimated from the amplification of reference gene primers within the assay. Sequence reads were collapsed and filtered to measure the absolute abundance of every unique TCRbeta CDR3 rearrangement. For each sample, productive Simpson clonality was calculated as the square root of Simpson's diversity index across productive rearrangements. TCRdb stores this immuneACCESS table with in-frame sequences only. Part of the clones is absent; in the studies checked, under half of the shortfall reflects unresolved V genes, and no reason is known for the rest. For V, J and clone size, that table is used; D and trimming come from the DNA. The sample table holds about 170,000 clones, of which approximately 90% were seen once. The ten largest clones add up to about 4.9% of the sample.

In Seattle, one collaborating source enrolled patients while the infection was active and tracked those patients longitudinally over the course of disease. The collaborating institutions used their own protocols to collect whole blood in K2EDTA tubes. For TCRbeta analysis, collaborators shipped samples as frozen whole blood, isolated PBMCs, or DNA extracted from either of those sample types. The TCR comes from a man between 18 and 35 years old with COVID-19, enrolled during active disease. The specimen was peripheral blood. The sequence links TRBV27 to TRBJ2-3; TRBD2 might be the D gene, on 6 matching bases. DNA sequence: TGTGCCAGCAGTTCCCCGGGCGGGGGCACAGATACGCAGTATTTT. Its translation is CASSSPGGGTDTQYF.